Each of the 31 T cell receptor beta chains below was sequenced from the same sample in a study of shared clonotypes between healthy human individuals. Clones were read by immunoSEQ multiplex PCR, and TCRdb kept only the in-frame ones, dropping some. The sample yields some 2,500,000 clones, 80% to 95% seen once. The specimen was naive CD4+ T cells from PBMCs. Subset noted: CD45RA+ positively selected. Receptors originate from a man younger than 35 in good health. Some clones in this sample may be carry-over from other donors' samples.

The CDR3 bases are TGTGCCTGGAGAGGCGACAGCCACAGAGAGCAGTTCTTC. This encodes CAWRGDSHREQFF. V is TRBV30 and J is TRBJ2-1, with D possibly matching TRBD1 (5 bases). Germline values: CDR1 GTSNPN, CDR2 SVGIG (reference sequence). This CDR3 has 13 amino acids. The V end was cut by 3 bases, the J end by 10 bases, with 16 bases between. The entire variable domain, with the rest obtained from reference TRBV30 and TRBJ2-1, is as follows: SQTIHQWPATLVQPVGSPLSLECTVEGTSNPNLYWYRQAAGRGLQLLFYSVGIGQISSEVPQNLSASRPQDRQFILSSKKLLLSDSGFYLCAWRGDSHREQFFGPGTRLTVL.

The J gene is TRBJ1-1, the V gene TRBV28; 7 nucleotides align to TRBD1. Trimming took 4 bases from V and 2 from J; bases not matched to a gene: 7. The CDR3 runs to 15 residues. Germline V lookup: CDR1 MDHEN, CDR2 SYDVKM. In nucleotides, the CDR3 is TGTGCCAGCAGTTCATACAGGGGCAGTAACACTGAAGCTTTCTTT. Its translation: CASSSYRGSNTEAFF.

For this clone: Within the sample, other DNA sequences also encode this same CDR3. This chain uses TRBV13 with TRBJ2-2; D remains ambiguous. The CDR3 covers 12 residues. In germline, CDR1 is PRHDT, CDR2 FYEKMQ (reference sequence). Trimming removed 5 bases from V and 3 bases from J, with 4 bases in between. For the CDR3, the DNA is TGTGCCAGCAGCCTCGACACCGGGGAGCTGTTTTTT. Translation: CASSLDTGELFF.

The CDR3 bases are TGCGCCAGCAGCCAAGAATGGGACAGGGTTTTGCCGAACACCATATATTTT. As protein: CASSQEWDRVLPNTIYF. The chain is built from TRBV4-1 and TRBJ1-3; 9 positions match TRBD1. This CDR3 spans 17 amino acids. Germline V lookup: CDR1 MGHRA, CDR2 YSYEKL. J gave up 7 bases and V 0 bases, and 10 bases lay outside the gene matches.

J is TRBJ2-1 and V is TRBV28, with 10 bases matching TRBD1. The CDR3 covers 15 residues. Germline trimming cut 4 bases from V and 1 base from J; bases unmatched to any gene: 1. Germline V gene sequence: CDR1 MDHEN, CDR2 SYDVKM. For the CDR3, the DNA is TGTGCCAGCAGTTCGGGACAGGGGTCCTACAATGAGCAGTTCTTC. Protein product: CASSSGQGSYNEQFF.

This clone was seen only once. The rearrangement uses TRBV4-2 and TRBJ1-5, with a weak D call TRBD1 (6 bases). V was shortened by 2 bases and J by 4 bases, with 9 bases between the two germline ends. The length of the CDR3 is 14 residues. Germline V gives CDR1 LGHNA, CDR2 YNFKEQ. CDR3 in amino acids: CASSQYQGNQPQHF. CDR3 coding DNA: TGTGCCAGCAGCCAATATCAGGGGAATCAGCCCCAGCATTTT.

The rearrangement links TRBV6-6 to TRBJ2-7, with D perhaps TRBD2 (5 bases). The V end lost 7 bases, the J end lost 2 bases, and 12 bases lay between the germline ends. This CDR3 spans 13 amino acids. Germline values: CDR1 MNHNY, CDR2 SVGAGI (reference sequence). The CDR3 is CASTLPGAYEQYF. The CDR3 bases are TGTGCCAGCACCTTACCCGGGGCCTACGAGCAGTACTTC.

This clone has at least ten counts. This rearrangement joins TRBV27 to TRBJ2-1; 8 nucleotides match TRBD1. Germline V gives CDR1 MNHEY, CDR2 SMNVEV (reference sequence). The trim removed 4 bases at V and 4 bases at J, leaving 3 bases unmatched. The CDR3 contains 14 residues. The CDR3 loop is CASSSRTGYNEQFF. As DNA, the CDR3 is TGTGCCAGCAGTTCCCGGACAGGGTACAATGAGCAGTTCTTC.

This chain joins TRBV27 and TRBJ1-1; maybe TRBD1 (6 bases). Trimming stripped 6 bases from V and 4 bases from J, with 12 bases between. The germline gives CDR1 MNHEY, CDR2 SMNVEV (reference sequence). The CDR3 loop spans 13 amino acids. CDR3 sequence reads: CASSSWGATEAFF. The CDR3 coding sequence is TGTGCCAGCAGCTCTTGGGGGGCCACTGAAGCTTTCTTT.

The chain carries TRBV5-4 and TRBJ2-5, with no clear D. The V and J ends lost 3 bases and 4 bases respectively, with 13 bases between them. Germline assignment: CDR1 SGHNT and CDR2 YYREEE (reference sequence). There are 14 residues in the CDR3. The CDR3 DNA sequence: TGTGCCAGCAGCTCCGGGTCATCTATAGAGACCCAGTACTTC. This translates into CASSSGSSIETQYF.

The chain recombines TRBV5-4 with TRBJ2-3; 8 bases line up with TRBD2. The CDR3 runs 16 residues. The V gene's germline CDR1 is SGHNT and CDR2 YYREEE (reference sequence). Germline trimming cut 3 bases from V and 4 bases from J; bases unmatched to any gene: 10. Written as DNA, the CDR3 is TGTGCCAGCAGCTGGGTTGGAGCGGGAGAGGCAGATACGCAGTATTTT. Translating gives CASSWVGAGEADTQYF.

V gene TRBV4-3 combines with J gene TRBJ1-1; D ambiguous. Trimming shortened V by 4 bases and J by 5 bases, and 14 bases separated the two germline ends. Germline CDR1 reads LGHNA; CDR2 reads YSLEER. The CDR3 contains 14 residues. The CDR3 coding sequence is TGCGCCAGCAGCCTAACTGGGAGATATACTGAAGCTTTCTTT. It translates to CASSLTGRYTEAFF.

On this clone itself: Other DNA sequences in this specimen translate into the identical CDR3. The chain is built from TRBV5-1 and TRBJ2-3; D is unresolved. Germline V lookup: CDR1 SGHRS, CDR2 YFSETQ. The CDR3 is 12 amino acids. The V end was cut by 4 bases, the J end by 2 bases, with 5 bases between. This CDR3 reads CASSAPTDTQYF. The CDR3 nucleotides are TGCGCCAGCAGCGCGCCCACAGATACGCAGTATTTT.

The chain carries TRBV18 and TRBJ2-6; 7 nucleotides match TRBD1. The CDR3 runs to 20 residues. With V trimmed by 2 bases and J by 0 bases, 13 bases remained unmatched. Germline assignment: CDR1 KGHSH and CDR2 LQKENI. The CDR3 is CASSPGEPGQILSGANVLTF. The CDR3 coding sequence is TGTGCCAGCTCACCAGGGGAACCGGGACAGATACTCTCTGGGGCCAACGTCCTGACTTTC.

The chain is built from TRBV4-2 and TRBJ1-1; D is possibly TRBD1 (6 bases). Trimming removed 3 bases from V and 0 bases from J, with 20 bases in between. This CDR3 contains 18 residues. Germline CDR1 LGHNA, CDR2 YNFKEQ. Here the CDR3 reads CASSQHSGQTYMNTEAFF. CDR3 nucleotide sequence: TGTGCCAGCAGCCAGCACTCCGGACAGACATACATGAACACTGAAGCTTTCTTT.

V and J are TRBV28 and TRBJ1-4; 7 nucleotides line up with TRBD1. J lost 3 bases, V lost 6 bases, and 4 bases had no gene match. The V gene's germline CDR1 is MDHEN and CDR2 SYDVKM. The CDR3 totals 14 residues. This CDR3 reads CASRRGGSNEKLFF. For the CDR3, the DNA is TGTGCCAGCAGGAGAGGGGGCTCTAATGAAAAACTGTTTTTT.

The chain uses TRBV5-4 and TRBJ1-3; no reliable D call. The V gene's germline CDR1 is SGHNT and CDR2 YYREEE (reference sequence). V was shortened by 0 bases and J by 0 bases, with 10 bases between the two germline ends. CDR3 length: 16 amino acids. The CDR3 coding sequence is TGTGCCAGCAGCTTGGTGTCAGCCAGCTCTGGAAACACCATATATTTT. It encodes CASSLVSASSGNTIYF. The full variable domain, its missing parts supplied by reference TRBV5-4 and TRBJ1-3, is ETGVTQSPTHLIKTRGQQVTLRCSSQSGHNTVSWYQQALGQGPQFIFQYYREEENGRGNFPPRFSGLQFPNYSSELNVNALELDDSALYLCASSLVSASSGNTIYFGEGSWLTVV.

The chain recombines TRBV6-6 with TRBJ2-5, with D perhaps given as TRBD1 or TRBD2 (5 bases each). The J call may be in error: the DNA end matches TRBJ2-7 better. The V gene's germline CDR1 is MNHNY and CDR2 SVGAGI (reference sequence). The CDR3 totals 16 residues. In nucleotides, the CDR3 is TGTGCCAGCAGTCCCCTACCGGGACGGAGCTCCTACGAGCAGTACTTC. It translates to CASSPLPGRSSYEQYF.

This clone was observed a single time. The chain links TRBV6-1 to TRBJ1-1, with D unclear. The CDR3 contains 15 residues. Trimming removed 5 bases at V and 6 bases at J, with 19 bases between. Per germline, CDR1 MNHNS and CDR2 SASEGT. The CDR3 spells CASSSHTQVPAEAFF. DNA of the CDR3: TGTGCCAGCAGTTCGCACACCCAGGTCCCGGCTGAAGCTTTCTTT.

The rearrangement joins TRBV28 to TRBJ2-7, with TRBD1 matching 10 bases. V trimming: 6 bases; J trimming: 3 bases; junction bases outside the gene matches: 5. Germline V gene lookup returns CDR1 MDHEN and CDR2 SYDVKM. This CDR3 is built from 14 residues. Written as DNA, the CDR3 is TGTGCCAGCAGCCCCGGGACAGGGGACTACGAGCAGTACTTC. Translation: CASSPGTGDYEQYF. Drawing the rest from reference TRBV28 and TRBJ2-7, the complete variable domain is DVKVTQSSRYLVKRTGEKVFLECVQDMDHENMFWYRQDPGLGLRLIYFSYDVKMKEKGDIPEGYSVSREKKERFSLILESASTNQTSMYLCASSPGTGDYEQYFGPGTRLTVT.

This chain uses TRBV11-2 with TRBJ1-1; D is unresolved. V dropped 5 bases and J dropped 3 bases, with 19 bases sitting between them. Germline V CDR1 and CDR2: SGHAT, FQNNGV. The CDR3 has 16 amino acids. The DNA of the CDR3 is TGTGCCAGCAGCGCTCCACACCTTAACATTCACACTGAAGCTTTCTTT. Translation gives CASSAPHLNIHTEAFF.

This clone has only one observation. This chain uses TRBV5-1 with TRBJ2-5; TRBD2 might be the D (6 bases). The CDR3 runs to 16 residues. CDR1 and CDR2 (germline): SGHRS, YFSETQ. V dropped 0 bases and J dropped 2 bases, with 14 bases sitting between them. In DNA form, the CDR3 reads TGCGCCAGCAGCTTGGATCCGACTAGGGGACAAGAGACCCAGTACTTC. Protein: CASSLDPTRGQETQYF.

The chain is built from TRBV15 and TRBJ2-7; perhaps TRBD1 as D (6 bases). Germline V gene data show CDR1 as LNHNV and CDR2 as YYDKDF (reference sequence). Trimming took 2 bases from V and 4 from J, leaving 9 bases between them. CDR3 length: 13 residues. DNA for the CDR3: TGTGCCACCAGCAGACAACAGGGATACGAGCAGTACTTC. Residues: CATSRQQGYEQYF.

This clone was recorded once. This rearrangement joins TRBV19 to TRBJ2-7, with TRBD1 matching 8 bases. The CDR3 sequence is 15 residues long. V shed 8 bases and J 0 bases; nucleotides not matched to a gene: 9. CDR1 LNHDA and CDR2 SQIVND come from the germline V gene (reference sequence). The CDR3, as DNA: TGTGCCAGTCGCAGGACAGGGACGAGCTCCTACGAGCAGTACTTC. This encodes CASRRTGTSSYEQYF.

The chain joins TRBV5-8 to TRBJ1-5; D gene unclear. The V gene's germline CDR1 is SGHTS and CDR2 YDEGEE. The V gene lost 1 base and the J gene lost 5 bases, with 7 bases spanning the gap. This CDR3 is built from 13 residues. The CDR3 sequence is CASSLLLDQPQHF. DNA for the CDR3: TGTGCCAGCAGCTTGTTGTTGGATCAGCCCCAGCATTTT.

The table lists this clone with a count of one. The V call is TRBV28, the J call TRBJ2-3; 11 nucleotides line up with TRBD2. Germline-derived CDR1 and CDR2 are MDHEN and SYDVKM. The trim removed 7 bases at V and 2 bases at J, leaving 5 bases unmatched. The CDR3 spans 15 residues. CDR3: CASIRLAGNTDTQYF. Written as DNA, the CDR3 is TGTGCCAGCATCCGACTAGCGGGAAACACAGATACGCAGTATTTT. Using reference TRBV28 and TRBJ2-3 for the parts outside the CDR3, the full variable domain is DVKVTQSSRYLVKRTGEKVFLECVQDMDHENMFWYRQDPGLGLRLIYFSYDVKMKEKGDIPEGYSVSREKKERFSLILESASTNQTSMYLCASIRLAGNTDTQYFGPGTRLTVL.

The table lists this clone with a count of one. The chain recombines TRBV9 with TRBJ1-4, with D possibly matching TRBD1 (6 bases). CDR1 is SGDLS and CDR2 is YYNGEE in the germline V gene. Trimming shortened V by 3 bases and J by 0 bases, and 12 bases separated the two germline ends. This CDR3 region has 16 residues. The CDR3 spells CASSGQAGATNEKLFF. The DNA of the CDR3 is TGTGCCAGCAGCGGTCAGGCAGGGGCAACTAATGAAAAACTGTTTTTT.

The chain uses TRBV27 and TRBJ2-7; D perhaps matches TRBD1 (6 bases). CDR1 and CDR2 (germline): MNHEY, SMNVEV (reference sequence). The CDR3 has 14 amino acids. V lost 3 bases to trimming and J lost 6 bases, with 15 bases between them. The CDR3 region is CASSFNVGTLEQYF. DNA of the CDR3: TGTGCCAGCAGTTTCAATGTCGGGACACTCGAGCAGTACTTC.

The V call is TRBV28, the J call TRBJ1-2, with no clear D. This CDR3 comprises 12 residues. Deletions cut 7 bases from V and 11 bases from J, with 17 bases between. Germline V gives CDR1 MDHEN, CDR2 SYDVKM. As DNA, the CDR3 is TGTGCCAGCAACACGGCCTCGGTGGGGTACACCTTC. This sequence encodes CASNTASVGYTF.

The CDR3 region is CASSLLSGRVEQYF. CDR3 nucleotide sequence: TGTGCCAGCAGTTTGTTGTCGGGACGGGTGGAGCAGTACTTC. The chain joins TRBV28 to TRBJ2-7; D possibly uses TRBD1 or TRBD2 (5 bases each). The germline V gene encodes CDR1 MDHEN and CDR2 SYDVKM. V was pared by 3 bases and J by 7 bases, with 16 bases between. The length of the CDR3 is 14 residues.

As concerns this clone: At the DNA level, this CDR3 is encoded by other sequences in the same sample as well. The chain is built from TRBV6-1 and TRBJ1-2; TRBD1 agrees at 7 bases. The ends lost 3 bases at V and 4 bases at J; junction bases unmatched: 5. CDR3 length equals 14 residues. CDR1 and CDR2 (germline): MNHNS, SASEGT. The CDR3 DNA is TGTGCCAGCAGTGAGGACCCAGGGGGCTATGGCTACACCTTC. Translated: CASSEDPGGYGYTF.